Listed below are T cell receptor beta chains from one sample, sequenced in a study of vaccination effects on CD4 cells after COVID-19. For these receptors, no antigen is known. Sequencing was performed with immunoSEQ multiplex PCR; in TCRdb, only in-frame clones are kept and a portion is missing. The table records 20,000 to 30,000 clones, approximately 80% of them present only once. Specimen: CD4+ T cells from PBMCs cultured with HCoV-NL63 spike peptides, collected before COVID-19 vaccination. The receptors derive from a human donor who had a prior SARS-CoV-2 infection. The CDR3 runs from the conserved cysteine through the conserved F or W. D genes are given only for firm matches. Clone size appears in some rows only: once, few, many, or a class for an expanded clone.

clone_size: .; v_call: TRBV9; j_call: TRBJ2-7; d_call: .; cdr3_nt: TGTGCCAGCAGCGTAGACGGTTCCCGCTACGAGCAGTACTTC; cdr3_aa: CASSVDGSRYEQYF
clone_size: .; v_call: TRBV6-5; j_call: TRBJ1-5; d_call: TRBD1; cdr3_nt: TGTGCCAGCAGTCTTAGACAGGGAGTTGGGCCCCAGCATTTT; cdr3_aa: CASSLRQGVGPQHF
clone_size: .; v_call: TRBV2; j_call: TRBJ2-7; d_call: TRBD1; cdr3_nt: TGTGCCAGCAGTACTTCCCGACAGGGTTGGGAGCAGTACTTC; cdr3_aa: CASSTSRQGWEQYF
clone_size: once; v_call: TRBV19; j_call: TRBJ1-5; d_call: TRBD1; cdr3_nt: TGTGCCAGTAGTACTTTACGCAACAGGGGTGAGAGCAATCAGCCCCAGCATTTT; cdr3_aa: CASSTLRNRGESNQPQHF
clone_size: .; v_call: TRBV24-1; j_call: TRBJ1-2; d_call: .; cdr3_nt: TGTGCCACCAGTGATGCGACAGCCAAATCTTTCTATGGCTACACCTTC; cdr3_aa: CATSDATAKSFYGYTF
clone_size: .; v_call: TRBV2; j_call: TRBJ2-3; d_call: TRBD1; cdr3_nt: TGTGCCAGCAGCGGACAGGGGAGGACAGATACGCAGTATTTT; cdr3_aa: CASSGQGRTDTQYF
clone_size: few; v_call: TRBV3-1/TRBV3-2; j_call: TRBJ2-7; d_call: .; cdr3_nt: TGTGCCAGCAGCCTAACCCCACGCTACGAGCAGTACTTC; cdr3_aa: CASSLTPRYEQYF
clone_size: .; v_call: TRBV5-1; j_call: TRBJ2-4; d_call: TRBD1; cdr3_nt: TGCGCCAGCGGGCGAGACAGGGCGCGAGCCAAAAACATTCAGTACTTC; cdr3_aa: CASGRDRARAKNIQYF
clone_size: .; v_call: TRBV3-1/TRBV3-2; j_call: TRBJ1-2; d_call: .; cdr3_nt: TGTGCCAGCAGCCAAGGATGGGTAGACTATGGCTACACCTTC; cdr3_aa: CASSQGWVDYGYTF
clone_size: .; v_call: TRBV7-2; j_call: TRBJ1-5; d_call: .; cdr3_nt: TGTGCCAGCAGCTTACGCGGGGGGGAAAATCAGCCCCAGCATTTT; cdr3_aa: CASSLRGGENQPQHF
clone_size: .; v_call: TRBV15; j_call: TRBJ1-2; d_call: .; cdr3_nt: TGTGCCACCAGCAGAGGAGACTTCGAAAACTATGGCTACACCTTC; cdr3_aa: CATSRGDFENYGYTF
clone_size: .; v_call: TRBV28; j_call: TRBJ1-1; d_call: .; cdr3_nt: TGTGCCAGCAGTTCACAGGACAGCTATGAAGCTTTCTTT; cdr3_aa: CASSSQDSYEAFF
clone_size: .; v_call: TRBV9; j_call: TRBJ1-3; d_call: .; cdr3_nt: TGTGCCAGCAGCGTAGTGAGCACAGCAGACTCTGGAAACACCATATATTTT; cdr3_aa: CASSVVSTADSGNTIYF
clone_size: .; v_call: TRBV12-3/TRBV12-4; j_call: TRBJ2-1; d_call: .; cdr3_nt: TGTGCCAGCAGTAATAGGGGCCATGAGCAGTTCTTC; cdr3_aa: CASSNRGHEQFF
clone_size: once; v_call: TRBV3-1/TRBV3-2; j_call: TRBJ2-3; d_call: .; cdr3_nt: TGTGCCAGCAGCCGTCCCACAGATACGCAGTATTTT; cdr3_aa: CASSRPTDTQYF
clone_size: .; v_call: TRBV29-1; j_call: TRBJ2-1; d_call: TRBD2; cdr3_nt: TGCAGCGTTGAACTAGCGGGCAACTTTTACTCCTACAATGAGCAGTTCTTC; cdr3_aa: CSVELAGNFYSYNEQFF
clone_size: few; v_call: TRBV7-9; j_call: TRBJ2-3; d_call: .; cdr3_nt: TGTGCCAGCAGCGGACCGGTGAGCACAGATACGCAGTATTTT; cdr3_aa: CASSGPVSTDTQYF